This entry lists 14 T cell receptor beta chains sequenced from one sample in a study of CD8 T cells in Susac syndrome. It was with random hexamers that roughly 0.45 to 1 ug RNA was reverse transcribed. TCRdb analysed the immunoSEQ multiplex PCR reads with MiXCR anew, one entry per CDR3 protein. Of approximately 300,000 distinct CDR3 sequences listed, 85% are singletons. The sample taken for sequencing was CD8+ T cells from PBMCs. The receptor set was obtained from a human donor with multiple sclerosis.

The rearrangement uses TRBV7-9 and TRBJ1-5; the D is unclear. Germline CDR1 is SEHNR and CDR2 is FQNEAQ (reference sequence). This CDR3 is 12 amino acids long. Trimming removed 4 bases from V and 5 bases from J, with 6 bases in between. This CDR3 is CASSWWDQPQHF. The CDR3 DNA reads TGTGCCAGCAGCTGGTGGGATCAGCCCCAGCATTTT.

The CDR3 coding sequence is TGTGCCAGCAGTTTCCCGCGTACCCAGGGTGGACCTATGGAGCAGTACTTC. Translated, it gives CASSFPRTQGGPMEQYF. This rearrangement joins TRBV27 to TRBJ2-7; the D gene is possibly TRBD1 (5 bases). The CDR3 runs 17 residues. Germline V gene sequence: CDR1 MNHEY, CDR2 SMNVEV (reference sequence). Trimming cost V 3 bases and J 7 bases, with 25 bases left between them.

The gene calls are TRBV15 and TRBJ2-7, with 7 bases fitting TRBD2. The CDR3 loop spans 14 amino acids. Per the germline V gene, CDR1 is LNHNV and CDR2 is YYDKDF (reference sequence). The V and J ends lost 9 bases and 6 bases, in that order; junction bases with no gene match: 14. The CDR3 region has the DNA TGTGCCACTTCCTCGGGGACTACTCTATCCGAGCAGTACTTC. Its protein is CATSSGTTLSEQYF.

This rearrangement joins TRBV4-3 to TRBJ2-7, with TRBD1 identical over 12 bases. CDR1 and CDR2 from the germline V gene are LGHNA and YSLEER. This CDR3 has 17 amino acids. V trimming: 0 bases; J trimming: 3 bases; junction bases outside the gene matches: 6. CDR3: CASSQEPGTGGLYEQYF. In DNA form, the CDR3 reads TGCGCCAGCAGCCAAGAACCTGGGACAGGGGGCCTCTACGAGCAGTACTTC.

This clonotype was counted between two and nine times. The chain carries TRBV7-2 and TRBJ2-1, with 9 bases fitting TRBD1. Germline CDR1 and CDR2: SGHTA and FQGNSA. Trimming cost V 4 bases and J 8 bases; bases outside gene matches: 3. The CDR3 covers 13 residues. CDR3 bases: TGTGCCAGCAGCTCGGACAGGGGCGATGAGCAGTTCTTC. Translation gives CASSSDRGDEQFF.

This clonotype appeared a few times. The V gene is TRBV19, the J gene TRBJ2-7; D unclear. The V gene lost 4 bases and the J gene lost 2 bases, with 3 bases spanning the gap. Germline CDR1 and CDR2: LNHDA and SQIVND (reference sequence). The CDR3 has 11 residues. The CDR3 DNA reads as TGTGCCAGTAGTACTCCCTACGAGCAGTACTTC. It translates to CASSTPYEQYF.

The chain uses TRBV11-3 and TRBJ2-1, with 11 bases fitting TRBD2. V lost 5 bases and J lost 8; bases outside the gene matches: 11. The CDR3 spans 16 residues. Germline V CDR1 and CDR2: SGHNT, YENEEA. The CDR3 DNA reads TGTGCCAGCAGCCCCCGTACTAGCGGGAGCGGCCATGAGCAGTTCTTC. Its protein is CASSPRTSGSGHEQFF.

The chain combines TRBV9 with TRBJ2-1, with D possibly being TRBD1 (6 bases). The V end was cut by 2 bases, the J end by 10 bases, with 7 bases between. This CDR3 is built from 11 residues. Looked up from germline, CDR1 is SGDLS and CDR2 is YYNGEE. This CDR3 reads CASSVGQEQFF. Written as DNA, the CDR3 is TGTGCCAGCAGCGTCGGACAGGAGCAGTTCTTC. Full variable domain (rest looked up from reference TRBV9 and TRBJ2-1): DSGVTQTPKHLITATGQRVTLRCSPRSGDLSVYWYQQSLDQGLQFLIQYYNGEERAKGNILERFSAQQFPDLHSELNLSSLELGDSALYFCASSVGQEQFFGPGTRLTVL.

This rearrangement joins TRBV7-9 to TRBJ1-1, with D possibly being TRBD1 (6 bases). Germline CDR1 reads SEHNR; CDR2 reads FQNEAQ (reference sequence). The CDR3 is made up of 16 amino acids. V lost 3 bases, J lost 0 bases, and 14 bases lay in between. Written as DNA, the CDR3 is TGTGCCAGCAGCTTCTACCCGGGACACATGAACACTGAAGCTTTCTTT. Translated: CASSFYPGHMNTEAFF.

The chain recombines TRBV24-1 with TRBJ2-1; tentatively, D is TRBD2 (6 bases). The CDR3 spans 14 residues. Trimming removed 8 bases from V and 8 bases from J, with 18 bases in between. Germline lookup yields CDR1 KGHDR and CDR2 SFDVKD. DNA of the CDR3: TGTGCCACCAAGGCGGGAACGGATAACTATGAGCAGTTCTTC. Amino acids: CATKAGTDNYEQFF.

The V gene is TRBV29-1, the J gene TRBJ1-4; tentative D call: TRBD1 (5 bases). This CDR3 region has 14 residues. Per the germline V gene, CDR1 is SQVTM and CDR2 is ANQGSEA. V was trimmed by 1 base and J by 8 bases, leaving 14 bases between them. CDR3 bases: TGCAGCGTTGAAGCGGTCAGGGCGGGCGAAAAACTGTTTTTT. Its protein is CSVEAVRAGEKLFF.

The genes are TRBV2 and TRBJ2-7; 8 nucleotides agree with TRBD2. Losses at the gene ends were 2 bases for V and 5 bases for J; bases not matched to a gene: 11. The V gene's germline CDR1 is SNHLY and CDR2 FYNNEI. The CDR3 contains 16 residues. As DNA, the CDR3 is TGTGCCAGCAGTGAACGCTCTTCCCGGCGGGGGGACGAGCAGTACTTC. Translation gives CASSERSSRRGDEQYF.

The chain recombines TRBV13 with TRBJ2-3; the D is unclear. Germline CDR1 is PRHDT and CDR2 is FYEKMQ (reference sequence). V was shortened by 3 bases and J by 9 bases, with 10 bases between the two germline ends. The CDR3 length is 12 residues. The CDR3 region has the DNA TGTGCCAGCAGCTTGGATCCGAGGACGCAGTATTTT. Its protein is CASSLDPRTQYF.

The rearrangement links TRBV7-9 to TRBJ2-7, with 11 bases aligning to TRBD2. V shed 5 bases and J 4 bases; nucleotides not matched to a gene: 4. The CDR3 has 14 residues. CDR1 and CDR2 (germline): SEHNR, FQNEAQ (reference sequence). The CDR3 loop reads CASSQLAGVYEQYF. In DNA, the CDR3 is TGTGCCAGCAGCCAACTAGCGGGGGTATACGAGCAGTACTTC.